This T cell receptor beta chain is from a study of blood T cells in healthy people across ages. Overall study context: Template switching picked up about one barcoded beta molecule for each two T cells.

This clonotype was counted a few times. Peripheral blood from each donor was collected in a volume of 9.5 to 10 milliliters. Total RNA, at least 6 micrograms per sample, came from PBMCs. Together with a sample-barcoded 5' primer, a J-beta primer mix was included in a second PCR lasting roughly 6 to 12 cycles. From the 5' RACE reads, TCRdb called clonotypes with MiXCR, one entry per CDR3 protein. The sample records approximately 800,000 distinct CDR3 sequences, about a quarter being singletons. Germline V gene lookup returns CDR1 SQVTM and CDR2 ANQGSEA. CDR3 length: 13 amino acids. V was clipped by 7 bases and J by 7 bases, with 16 bases between them. The same sample was also used in a study of T cells of mothers and their children.

The material sequenced was blood. This clonotype was obtained from a boy younger than 18 in good health. The V gene is TRBV29-1, the J gene TRBJ1-4; TRBD1 might be the D (6 bases). In nucleotides, the CDR3 is TGCAGCGGGCGACGGGGGCTCGGTGAAAAACTGTTTTTT. It encodes CSGRRGLGEKLFF.